Sequencing of this TCR beta chain was carried out in a study of OX40 agonist ivuxolimab in advanced cancers. Concerning the study at large: Ivuxolimab, which targeted the costimulatory receptor OX40 (CD134), was an agonistic, fully human IgG2 monoclonal antibody. The paper reports the monotherapy dose-escalation portion (N of about 52 patients) of the phase I ivuxolimab trial. Prior anti-PD-1, anti-PD-L1 or anti-CTLA-4 therapy was permitted, and checkpoint inhibitors had been received by under 50% of dose-escalation patients. The point of sequencing TCRbeta in the periphery was to test whether ivuxolimab changed TCR sequence diversity and drove clonal T-cell expansion. Partial responses were achieved by three dose-escalation patients, of whom one had hepatocellular carcinoma and two had cutaneous melanoma. Intravenous ivuxolimab was administered to patients every 2 weeks at six dose levels: 0.01, 0.1, 0.3, 1.5, 3 and 10 mg/kg. The dose-escalation cohort was 82.7% male with a mean age of 60 years, ranging from 23 to 79. Of the approximately 50 dose-escalation patients, hepatocellular carcinoma was present in 19, melanoma in roughly 15, renal cell carcinoma in 9 and head and neck cancer in 9. Study-level results and caveats: In the 0.1-3.0 mg/kg groups, partial responders had among the lowest normalized peripheral clonal expansion, particularly in CD8+ T cells. After ivuxolimab, more expanded clones were found on average in CD8+ T cells than in CD4+ T cells. At doses of 0.1 to 3.0 mg/kg, clonal expansion of both CD4+ and CD8+ blood T cells was observed from baseline to week 6. The antigen specificity of the peripheral T cells that underwent clonal expansion was not determined. Low levels of normalized T-cell clonal expansion were also seen in some patients who did not respond.

The trial excluded patients who had a history of autoimmune disease or who were on systemic immunosuppression. Peripheral blood for TCR sequencing was drawn from every dose cohort at baseline, at cycle 4 day 1 and at cycle 7 day 1. The samples were drawn from a first-in-human, open-label, multicenter phase I dose-escalation trial of ivuxolimab. The trial enrolled adults with locally advanced or metastatic head and neck squamous cell, hepatocellular, melanoma or renal cell carcinoma. Before TCR sequencing, CD4+ and CD8+ T cells were separately sorted from peripheral blood. To sequence the TCRbeta CDR3 region, genomic DNA was isolated from the sorted cells. TCRbeta CDR3 regions were sequenced using the immunoSEQ Assay. TCRdb took this table from immuneACCESS and kept in-frame rearrangements with V and J called. Such tables lack part of the clones; where checked against another copy, unresolved V genes explain under half of the gap, and the rest is unexplained. For this sample there are about 26,000 clones; about 74% appear just once. 14% of the sample comes from the top ten.

Remarks on this clone: The specificity of this receptor is unknown. No base quality information exists; no much larger clone differs at one position.

The sequence was collected from an adult with an advanced solid tumor such as melanoma, head and neck, liver or kidney cancer. The sample here was CD4+ or CD8+ T cells sorted from blood, taken in a trial of the OX40 agonist ivuxolimab.

The CDR3 sequence is CASSLGQGSDEQFF. The nucleotide sequence is TGCGCCAGCAGCTTAGGACAGGGTAGCGATGAGCAGTTCTTC. This chain joins TRBV5-1 to TRBJ2-1; 8 bases in between match TRBD1. Trimming takes 2 bases off V and 8 bases off J; junction bases not matched to a gene: 6. The CDR3 measures 14 amino acids from cysteine to phenylalanine. Only the CDR3 DNA stays, 42 bases, in frame from base 1. The germline V gene supplies CDR1 SGHRS and CDR2 YFSETQ.